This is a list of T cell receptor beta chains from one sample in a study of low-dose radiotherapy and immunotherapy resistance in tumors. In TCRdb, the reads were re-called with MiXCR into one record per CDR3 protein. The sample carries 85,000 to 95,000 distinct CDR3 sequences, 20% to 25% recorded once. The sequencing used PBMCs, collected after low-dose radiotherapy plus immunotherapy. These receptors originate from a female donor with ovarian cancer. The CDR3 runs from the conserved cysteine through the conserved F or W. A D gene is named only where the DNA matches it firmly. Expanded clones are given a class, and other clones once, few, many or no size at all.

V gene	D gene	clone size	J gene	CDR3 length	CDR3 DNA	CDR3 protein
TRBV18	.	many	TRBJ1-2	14	TGTGCCAGCTCACCAGAGCCAGGGAACTATGGCTACACCTTC	CASSPEPGNYGYTF
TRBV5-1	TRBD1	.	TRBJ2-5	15	TGCGCCAGCAGCTACTCCGGGACAGGGTACGAGACCCAGTACTTC	CASSYSGTGYETQYF
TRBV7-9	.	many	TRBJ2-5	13	TGTGCCAGCGCTCGGGGGGCTAAGGAGACCCAGTACTTC	CASARGAKETQYF
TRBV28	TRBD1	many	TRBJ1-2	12	TGTGCCATCCTCCAGGGGGACTATGGCTACACCTTC	CAILQGDYGYTF
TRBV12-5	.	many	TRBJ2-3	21	TGTGCTAGTGGTTTGGTAGGGGCAGGGCGGTTGAGCGGTACTAGCACAGATACGCAGTATTTT	CASGLVGAGRLSGTSTDTQYF
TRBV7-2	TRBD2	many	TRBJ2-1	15	TGTGCCAGCAGTCAGACTAGCGGGACATACAATGAGCAGTTCTTC	CASSQTSGTYNEQFF
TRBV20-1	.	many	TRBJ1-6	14	TGCAGTGCCCAGACAGGAGCATTAAATTCACCCCTCCACTTT	CSAQTGALNSPLHF
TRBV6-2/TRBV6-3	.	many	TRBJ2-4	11	TGTGCCAGCAGTTACTCGGACATTCAGTACTTC	CASSYSDIQYF
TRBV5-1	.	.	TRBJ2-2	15	TGCGCCAGCAGCCCGAGGACAGAAAGCACCGGGGAGCTGTTTTTT	CASSPRTESTGELFF
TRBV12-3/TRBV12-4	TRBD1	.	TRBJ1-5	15	TGTGCCAGCAATGGGACAGGGGGTGGCAATCAGCCCCAGCATTTT	CASNGTGGGNQPQHF
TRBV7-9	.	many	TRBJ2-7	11	TGTGCCAGCAGTCAAACCCTTGAGCAGTACTTC	CASSQTLEQYF
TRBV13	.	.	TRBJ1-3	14	TGTGCCAGCAGCTCAGCTCCGGGAGGAAACACCATATATTTT	CASSSAPGGNTIYF
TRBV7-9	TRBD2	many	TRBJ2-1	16	TGTGCCAGCAGCTTAAGTGGGCTAGCGGGACTTAATGAGCAGTTCTTC	CASSLSGLAGLNEQFF
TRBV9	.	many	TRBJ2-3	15	TGTGCCAGTGGAAACATAGGGGGTAGGACAGATACGCAGTATTTT	CASGNIGGRTDTQYF
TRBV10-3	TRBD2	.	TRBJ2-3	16	TGTGCCATCAGTGCCCTCCGGACTAGCGACACAGATACGCAGTATTTT	CAISALRTSDTDTQYF
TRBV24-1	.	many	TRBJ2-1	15	TGTGCCACCAGTGATTTCCGAGGGAGCAGGAGGGAGCAGTTCTTC	CATSDFRGSRREQFF
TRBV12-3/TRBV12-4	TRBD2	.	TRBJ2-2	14	TGTGCCAGCAGACTAGCGGGAGGCCCCGGGGAGCTGTTTTTT	CASRLAGGPGELFF
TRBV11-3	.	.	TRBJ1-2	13	TGTGCCAGCAGCTCCCCGCGACGATATGGCTACACCTTC	CASSSPRRYGYTF
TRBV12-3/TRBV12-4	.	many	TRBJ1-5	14	TGTGCCAGCAGTTCGACACTCAGCAATCAGCCCCAGCATTTT	CASSSTLSNQPQHF
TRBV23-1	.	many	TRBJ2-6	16	TGCGCCAGCAGTCAGCTTGGTTACTCTGGGGCCAACGTCCTGACTTTC	CASSQLGYSGANVLTF
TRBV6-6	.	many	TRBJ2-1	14	TGTGCCAGCAGTTACGATACCTCCTACAATGAGCAGTTCTTC	CASSYDTSYNEQFF
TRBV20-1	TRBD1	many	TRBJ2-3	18	TGCAGTGCTAGGTTGGGGTTGCGACAGGGGAAGGGGACAGATACGCAGTATTTT	CSARLGLRQGKGTDTQYF
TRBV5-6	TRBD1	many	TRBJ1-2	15	TGTGCCAGCAGCCCGGGGACAGGGGTCGACTATGGCTACACCTTC	CASSPGTGVDYGYTF
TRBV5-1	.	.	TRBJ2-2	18	.	CASSPALAGANTGELFFF
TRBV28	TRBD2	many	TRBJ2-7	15	TGTGCCAGCAGTTTGGCGGGGGGCCTCTCCTACGAGCAGTACTTC	CASSLAGGLSYEQYF
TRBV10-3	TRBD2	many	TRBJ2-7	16	TGTGCCATCAGTGGTCGACTAGCGGGGAGTACCTACGAGCAGTACTTC	CAISGRLAGSTYEQYF
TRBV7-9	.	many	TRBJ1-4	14	TGTGCCAGCAGCTTAGCGGGGGGAAATGAAAAACTGTTTTTT	CASSLAGGNEKLFF
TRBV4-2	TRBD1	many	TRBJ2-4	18	TGTGCCAGCAGCCAAGATGGGACAGGGAATTTGGGCAAAAACATTCAGTACTTC	CASSQDGTGNLGKNIQYF
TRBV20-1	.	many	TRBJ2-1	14	TGCAGTGCCCATCGGGGCGATTACTACAATGAGCAGTTCTTC	CSAHRGDYYNEQFF
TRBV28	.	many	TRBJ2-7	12	TGTGCCAGCAGTGTTTCTAGGTACGAGCAGTACTTC	CASSVSRYEQYF
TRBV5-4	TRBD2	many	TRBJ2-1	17	TGTGCCAGCAGCCCCCCCCCTAGCGGGGGTAAATACAATGAGCAGTTCTTC	CASSPPPSGGKYNEQFF
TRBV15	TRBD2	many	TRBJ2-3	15	TGTGCCACCAGCAGAGATGATAGCGGGAGTGATACGCAGTATTTT	CATSRDDSGSDTQYF
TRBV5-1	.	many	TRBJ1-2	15	TGCGCCAGCAGCTCGACGGACGGACCTAACTATGGCTACACCTTC	CASSSTDGPNYGYTF
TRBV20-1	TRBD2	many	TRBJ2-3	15	TGCAGTGCCTCGGAGCGGGACCCTAGCACAGATACGCAGTATTTT	CSASERDPSTDTQYF
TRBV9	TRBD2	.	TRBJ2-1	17	TGTGCCAGCAGCGCCAGGACTAGCGGGGGGGCTACGAATGAGCAGTTCTTC	CASSARTSGGATNEQFF
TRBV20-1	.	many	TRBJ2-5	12	TGCAGTGCTAGTTCTAGCCTGGAGACCCAGTACTTC	CSASSSLETQYF
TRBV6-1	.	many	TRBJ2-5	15	TGTGCCAGCAGTGAAGGGACCAGGGGGGGGGAGACCCAGTACTTC	CASSEGTRGGETQYF
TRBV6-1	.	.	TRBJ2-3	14	TGTGCCAGCAGACGATCAGGGAACGCAGATACGCAGTATTTT	CASRRSGNADTQYF
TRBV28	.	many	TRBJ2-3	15	TGTGCCAGCAGTTCTGTTTCTTGGGGCTCAGATACGCAGTATTTT	CASSSVSWGSDTQYF
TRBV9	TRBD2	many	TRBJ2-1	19	TGTGCCAGCAGCGTCGAACTAGCGGCCGGAGATGGGGGATACAATGAGCAGTTCTTC	CASSVELAAGDGGYNEQFF
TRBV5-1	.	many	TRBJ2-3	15	TGCGCCAGCAGCTCTGTGACAGCTAGCACAGATACGCAGTATTTT	CASSSVTASTDTQYF
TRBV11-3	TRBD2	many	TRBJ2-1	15	TGTGCCAGCAGCTCCGGGGGGGGCTCCTACAATGAGCAGTTCTTC	CASSSGGGSYNEQFF
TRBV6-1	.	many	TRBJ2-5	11	TGTGCCAGCAGTGAAGCCACATCTGTAGGCTTC	CASSEATSVGF
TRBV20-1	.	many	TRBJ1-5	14	TGCAGTGCTAGGGGTGGGTGGGAAAATCAGCCCCAGCATTTT	CSARGGWENQPQHF
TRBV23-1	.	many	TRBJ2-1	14	TGCGCCAGCAGTCCCCCCGACGAGGACAATGAGCAGTTCTTC	CASSPPDEDNEQFF
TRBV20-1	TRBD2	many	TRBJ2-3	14	TGCAGTGCTAGTGCTAGCGGTGGCACAGATACGCAGTATTTT	CSASASGGTDTQYF
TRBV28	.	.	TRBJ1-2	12	TGTGCCAGCAGTCTCAACTCTGGCGGCTACACCTTC	CASSLNSGGYTF
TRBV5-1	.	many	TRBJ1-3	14	TGCGCCAGCAGCTTGGATTGGGAAATAAACACCATATATTTT	CASSLDWEINTIYF
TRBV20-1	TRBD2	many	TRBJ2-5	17	TGCAGTGCTAGAGATCCGGGACTAGCGGGGCCTCAAGAGACCCAGTACTTC	CSARDPGLAGPQETQYF
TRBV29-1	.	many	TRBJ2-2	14	TGCAGCGTTGGTGGAACAGGATCAATCGGGGAGCTGTTTTTT	CSVGGTGSIGELFF
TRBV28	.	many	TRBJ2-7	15	TGTGCCAGCAGTTTAAGTGCGGGCCGGCTGTACGAGCAGTACTTC	CASSLSAGRLYEQYF
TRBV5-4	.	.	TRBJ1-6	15	TGTGCCAGCAGTTCACGGACAAGCAATAATTCACCCCTCATCTTT	CASSSRTSNNSPLIF
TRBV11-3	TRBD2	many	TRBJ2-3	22	TGTGCCAGCAGCCGGACTAGCGGGAGGGCCGGAGGTTATTCGCGGGGCACAGATACGCAGTATTTT	CASSRTSGRAGGYSRGTDTQYF
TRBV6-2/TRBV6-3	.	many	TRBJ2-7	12	TGTGCCAGCAGTCAACAGGGTTTCGAGCAGTACTTC	CASSQQGFEQYF
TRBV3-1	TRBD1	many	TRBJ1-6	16	TGTGCCAGCAGCCCAATCGGACAGGGGAGGAATTCACCCCTCCACTTT	CASSPIGQGRNSPLHF
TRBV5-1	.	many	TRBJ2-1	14	TGCGCCAGCAGCCGGGATAAAAACTACAATGAGCAGTTCTTC	CASSRDKNYNEQFF
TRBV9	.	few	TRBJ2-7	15	TGTGCCAGCAGCCCCGATCTAGCAACCTCCTACGAGCAGTACTTC	CASSPDLATSYEQYF
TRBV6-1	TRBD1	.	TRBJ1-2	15	TGTGCCAGCAGCCCTCGGGACAGGGGACCGTATGGCTACACCTTC	CASSPRDRGPYGYTF
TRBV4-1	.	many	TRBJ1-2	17	TGCGCCAGCAGCCAACCTACGGACAGATCGTCTAACTATGGCTACACCTTC	CASSQPTDRSSNYGYTF